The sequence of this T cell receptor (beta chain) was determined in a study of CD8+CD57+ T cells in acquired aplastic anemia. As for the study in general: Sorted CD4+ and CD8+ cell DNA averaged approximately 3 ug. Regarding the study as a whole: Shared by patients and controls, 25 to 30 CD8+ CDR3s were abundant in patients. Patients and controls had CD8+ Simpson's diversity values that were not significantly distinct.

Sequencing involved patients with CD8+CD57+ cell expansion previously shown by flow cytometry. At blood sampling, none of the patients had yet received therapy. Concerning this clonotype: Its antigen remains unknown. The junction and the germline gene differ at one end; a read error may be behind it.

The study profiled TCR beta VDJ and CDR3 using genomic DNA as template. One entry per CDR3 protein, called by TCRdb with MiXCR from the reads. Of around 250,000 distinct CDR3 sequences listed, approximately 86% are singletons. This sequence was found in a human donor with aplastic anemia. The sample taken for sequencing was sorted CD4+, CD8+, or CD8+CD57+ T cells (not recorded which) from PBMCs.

This CDR3 reads CASSLYENAYNSPLHF. The CDR3, as DNA: TGTGCCAGCAGCTTGTACGAGAACGCCTACAATTCGCCCCTCCACTTT. The chain employs TRBV9 and TRBJ1-6; D uncertain. Germline CDR1 SGDLS, CDR2 YYNGEE. This CDR3 has 16 residues.